This T cell receptor (beta chain) was recorded in a study of control samples from healthy donors and cancer patients. Generated by immunoSEQ multiplex PCR, the TCRdb table keeps only in-frame clones and is missing some. The sample contains approximately 97,000 clones, 92% of which appear only once. This CDR3 region has 15 residues. CDR1 and CDR2 (germline): SQVTM, ANQGSEA. V gave up 4 bases and J gave up 2 bases; unmatched junction bases: 10. This clone was counted a single time. Sequenced: blood. The TCR sequence derives from a woman aged 18-29 years in good health. The chain couples TRBV29-1 to TRBJ1-1, with 7 bases that match TRBD1. The CDR3 DNA sequence: TGCAGCGTTGGACAGGGAGGTATCAGCAACACTGAAGCTTTCTTT. It encodes CSVGQGGISNTEAFF.